The entry that follows covers one T cell receptor beta chain sequence. No cognate antigen has been identified for it. Base qualities are not recorded, but no much larger clone differs from it by a single base. This specimen belongs to a study of Ad26.COV2.S vaccination and SARS-CoV-2 variants (dated by TCRdb to the early 2020s). Regarding the complete study: Vaccine-arm donors were drawn from COV1001, a multicentre, randomized, double-blind, placebo-controlled phase I-IIa trial of Ad26.COV2.S in healthy adults. Ad26.COV2.S was administered intramuscularly at 5 x 10^10 or 1 x 10^11 viral particles, either as a single shot or as two shots given 56 days apart. TCRbeta repertoire sequencing was used to assess the specificity and breadth of SARS-CoV-2-reactive T cell receptors after Ad26.COV2.S vaccination. The TCR-sequenced set comprised about 30 samples: some 19 Ad26.COV2.S vaccine recipients, 5 placebo recipients and 8 SARS-CoV-2 convalescent individuals. Trial participants were randomized into five groups of five: low-dose or high-dose Ad26.COV2.S given once or twice, or placebo on both occasions. Investigators remained blinded to trial group allocation during experiments and outcome assessment.

Overall study results and their limits: Higher spike-specific TCR breadth was observed in Ad26.COV2.S recipients than in placebo recipients (P = 0.0014). After vaccination, spike-specific CD8+ and CD4+ T cell responses were reported to show substantial breadth. The study lacked the statistical power to compare responses across vaccine doses or regimens. Vaccine and placebo recipients had similar non-spike TCR breadth, a finding consistent with the vaccine containing only spike. The authors noted that total T cell responses may have been underestimated by the TCR breadth and depth analyses.

The CDR3 spans 14 residues, from the cysteine through the phenylalanine. Solely the CDR3 DNA is kept, with 42 bases framed from the first base. The germline V gene gives CDR1 as SGHRS and CDR2 as YFSETQ. V is reduced by 1 base and J by 0 bases, leaving a spacing of 6 bases between them. TCRbeta CDR3 regions were sequenced with the immunoSEQ Assay. After extraction, genomic DNA underwent amplification by bias-controlled multiplex PCR, followed by high-throughput sequencing. The paper's data handling went like this. To quantify the absolute abundance of every unique TCRbeta CDR3 region, sequences were collapsed and filtered. T cell fraction was estimated by normalization of TCRbeta template counts to usable DNA, with usable DNA being measured through amplification of reference genes present in all nucleated cells. Repertoire TCRs were annotated as SARS-CoV-2-specific by exact matching of V gene, CDR3 amino acid sequence and J gene to a known reactive TCR set. The reference SARS-CoV-2 TCR set was obtained from MIRA and was filtered for enrichment in COVID-19-positive ImmuneCODE repertoires, whereby public or cross-reactive TCRs were removed. Drawing on the MIRA antigens, annotated TCRs were analysed further at the level of specific ORF or position within ORF. Depth was the summed frequency of annotated unique rearrangements, while breadth was defined as annotated unique rearrangements over total unique productive rearrangements. Two-sided Wilcoxon rank-sum tests were applied when comparing TCR breadth between groups. Imported from immuneACCESS, the table was reduced by TCRdb to in-frame sequences with V and J called. These copies leave out some clones; in studies compared against another copy, an unresolved V gene accounts for under half, and the cause of the remainder is not known. That table gives V, J and clone size, and the DNA gave D and trimming. The sample has fewer than 500,000 clones on record, 75% to 95% of them singletons. The top ten clones comprise 9.5% to 15% of the sample.

According to the study, the label for this sample's treatment or condition signals: 15 to 20 received Ad26.COV2.S at low or high dose, single or two shots; 5 received placebo; per-sample allocation not given. For vaccine and placebo recipients, repertoires were sequenced using samples collected on day 63 after the first injection. In Cohort 1b, more than 20 adults aged 18-55 years were enrolled at a single site in Boston, USA, between 29 July and 7 August 2020. As a vaccine, Ad26.COV2.S was a replication-incompetent adenovirus type 26 vector that expressed a prefusion-stabilized SARS-CoV-2 spike protein derived from the original Wuhan strain.

This clonotype originated in a person aged 18-60 years who received the Ad26.COV2.S COVID-19 vaccine or a placebo. Sequences were derived from peripheral blood, sampled in a trial of Ad26.COV2.S vaccine versus placebo. The chain is assembled from TRBV5-1 and TRBJ2-3, with no D gene named confidently. The CDR3 amino acid sequence is: CASSLYGSTDTQYF. The nucleotide sequence reads as follows: TGCGCCAGCAGCTTGTATGGCAGCACAGATACGCAGTATTTT.